This TCR beta chain was profiled in a study of blood T cell repertoires in COVID-19. Study at large: Donors in the United States, Italy and Spain gave samples during acute or convalescent COVID-19. The cDNA or gDNA used as material had been derived from T cells, B-cell-depleted T cells, or PBMCs.

The assay was immunoSEQ multiplex PCR, and TCRdb's table has in-frame clones only and misses some. The sample records a few hundred thousand clones, approximately 90% being singletons. The CDR3 has 12 residues. V lost 6 bases to trimming and J lost 7 bases, with 9 bases between them. This receptor was identified in a woman between 45 and 65 years old who had recovered from COVID-19. What was sequenced was peripheral blood. V and J are TRBV12-3 or TRBV12-4 and TRBJ2-2, with a tentative D call TRBD1 (6 bases). The CDR3: CASRRGGGELFF. DNA of the CDR3: TGTGCCAGCAGACGAGGGGGCGGGGAGCTGTTTTTT.